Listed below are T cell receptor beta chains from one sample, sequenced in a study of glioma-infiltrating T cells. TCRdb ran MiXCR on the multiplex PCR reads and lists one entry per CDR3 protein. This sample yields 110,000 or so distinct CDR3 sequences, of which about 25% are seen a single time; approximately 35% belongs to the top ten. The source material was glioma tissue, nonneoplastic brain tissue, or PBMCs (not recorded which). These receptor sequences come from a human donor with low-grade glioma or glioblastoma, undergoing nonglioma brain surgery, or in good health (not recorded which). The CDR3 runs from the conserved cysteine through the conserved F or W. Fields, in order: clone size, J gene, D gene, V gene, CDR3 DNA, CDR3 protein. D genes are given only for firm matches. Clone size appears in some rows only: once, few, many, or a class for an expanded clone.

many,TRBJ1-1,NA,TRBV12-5,TGTGCTAGTGGTTTGGTACGGGAACAGTATGAAGCTTTCTTT,CASGLVREQYEAFF
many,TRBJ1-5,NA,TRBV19,TGTGCCAGTAGTGGATCACTAAATCAGCCCCAGCATTTT,CASSGSLNQPQHF
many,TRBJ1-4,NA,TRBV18,TGTGCCAGCTCACCGCTCGCAGGGACTGAAAAACTGTTTTTT,CASSPLAGTEKLFF
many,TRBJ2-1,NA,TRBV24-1,TGTGCCACCAGTGATTCCGGACCGTCCTACAATGAGCAGTTCTTC,CATSDSGPSYNEQFF
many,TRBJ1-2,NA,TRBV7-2,TGTGCCAGCAGCCTAACGACAGCCGCTAACTATGGCTACACCTTC,CASSLTTAANYGYTF
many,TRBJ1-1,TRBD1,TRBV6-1,TGTGCCAGCCGGGGCACGTACTACGGGACAGAAGATTTCTTT,CASRGTYYGTEDFF
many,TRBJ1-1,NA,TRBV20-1,TGCAGTTCCAGGGGAGACACTGAAGCTTTCTTT,CSSRGDTEAFF
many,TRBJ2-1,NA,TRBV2,TGTGCCAGCAGTGTAAGTCTGAACAATGAGCAGTTCTTC,CASSVSLNNEQFF
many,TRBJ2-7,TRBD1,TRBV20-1,TGCAGTGCTAGCCGGGGACAGTTCTACGAGCAGTACTTC,CSASRGQFYEQYF
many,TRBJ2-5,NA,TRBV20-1,TGCAGTGCTAGACGGGCGCAAGAGACCCAGTACTTC,CSARRAQETQYF
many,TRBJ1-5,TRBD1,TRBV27,TGTGCCAGCAGTCAATCCAGGACAGGTCGTTACAATCAGCCCCAGCATTTT,CASSQSRTGRYNQPQHF
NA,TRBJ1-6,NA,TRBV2,TGTGCCACTAAGGGGAGCCTTAATTCACCCCTCCACTTT,CATKGSLNSPLHF
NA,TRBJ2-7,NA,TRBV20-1,TGCAGTGATTCTAACAGACGCAGCTCCTACGAGCAGTACTTC,CSDSNRRSSYEQYF
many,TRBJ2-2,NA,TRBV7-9,TGTGCCATACAGCCCCATACCGGGGAGCTGTTTTTT,CAIQPHTGELFF
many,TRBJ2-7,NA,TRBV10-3,TGTGCCATCAGTGCCGATCCGAACTACGAGCAGTACTTC,CAISADPNYEQYF
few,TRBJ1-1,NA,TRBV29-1,TGCAGCGTAAGATTTACTGAAGCTTTCTTT,CSVRFTEAFF
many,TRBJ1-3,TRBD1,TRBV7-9,TGTGCCAGCAGCAGCCGGGACAGCCCTGGAAACACCATATATTTT,CASSSRDSPGNTIYF
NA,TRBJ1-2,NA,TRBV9,TGTGCCAGCAGCACCGCCAACGGGGGGCTCGTCTATGGCTACACCTTC,CASSTANGGLVYGYTF
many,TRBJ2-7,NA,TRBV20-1,TGCAGTGCTACTGCCGGGACTGGCACCTACGAGCAGTACTTC,CSATAGTGTYEQYF
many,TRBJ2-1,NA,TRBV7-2,TGTGCCAGCAGAGGGCGGAGCTCCTACAATGAGCAGTTCTTC,CASRGRSSYNEQFF
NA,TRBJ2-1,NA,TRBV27,TGTGCCAGCAAGACGAGAGGGCTAAGTGAGCAGTTCTTC,CASKTRGLSEQFF
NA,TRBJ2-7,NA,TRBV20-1,TGCAGTGCTCCATGGACGGGATTCTACGAGCAGTACTTC,CSAPWTGFYEQYF
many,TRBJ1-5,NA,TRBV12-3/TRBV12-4,TGTGCCAGCAGGGCACAGGGATATCAGCCCCAGCATTTT,CASRAQGYQPQHF
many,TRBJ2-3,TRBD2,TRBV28,TGTGCCAGCAGCCCCGGGACTAGCGGCACAGATACGCAGTATTTT,CASSPGTSGTDTQYF
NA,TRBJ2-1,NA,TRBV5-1,TGCGCCAGCAGAGGGGAGTACAATGAGCAGTTCTTC,CASRGEYNEQFF